The sequence of this TCR beta chain was determined in a study of T cell repertoires in cytomegalovirus infection. Study at large: In the study, CMV epitopes included recently identified HLA-C-restricted and well-studied HLA-B-restricted ones. From public TCR beta signatures came an indication of both CMV infection and matching HLA type.

There are a few counts of this clonotype. Its antigen is as yet unknown. Study outcomes and limitations: Dominating the ex vivo response were HLA-C-restricted CMV-specific TCR beta clonotypes.

V lost 3 bases to trimming and J lost 1 base, with 10 bases between them. The CDR3 spans 15 residues. Germline V CDR1 and CDR2: LNHDA, SQIVND (reference sequence). One entry per CDR3 protein, called by TCRdb with MiXCR from the reads. The table shows fewer than 950,000 distinct CDR3 sequences, with 30% to 35% occurring only once. This TCR derives from a human donor in good health (CMV status not recorded). Some clones in this sample may be carry-over from other donors' samples. The specimen was cultured CD8+ T cells from PBMCs, collected from culture after CMV antigen stimulation. This chain links TRBV19 with TRBJ2-1; no definite D call. The CDR3 DNA reads as TGTGCCAGTAGTATCGACATGTCGTCCTACAATGAGCAGTTCTTC. Its protein is CASSIDMSSYNEQFF.